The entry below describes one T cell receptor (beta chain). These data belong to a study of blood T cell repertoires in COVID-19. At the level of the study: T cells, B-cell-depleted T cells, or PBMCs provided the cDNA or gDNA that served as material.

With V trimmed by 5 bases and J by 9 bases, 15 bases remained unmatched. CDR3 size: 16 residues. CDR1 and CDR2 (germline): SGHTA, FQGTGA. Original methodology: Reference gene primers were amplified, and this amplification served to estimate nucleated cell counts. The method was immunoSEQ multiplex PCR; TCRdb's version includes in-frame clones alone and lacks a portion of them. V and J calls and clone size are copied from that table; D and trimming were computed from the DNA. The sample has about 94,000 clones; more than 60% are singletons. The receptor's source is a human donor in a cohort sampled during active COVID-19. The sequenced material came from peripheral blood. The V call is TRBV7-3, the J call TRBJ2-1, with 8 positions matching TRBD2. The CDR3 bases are TGTGCCAGCAGCCCGCGGACTAGCATCGGATCGGGTGAGCAGTTCTTC. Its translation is CASSPRTSIGSGEQFF. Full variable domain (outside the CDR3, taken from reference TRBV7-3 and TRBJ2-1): GAGVSQTPSNKVTEKGKYVELRCDPISGHTALYWYRQSLGQGPEFLIYFQGTGAADDSGLPNDRFFAVRPEGSVSTLKIQRTERGDSAVYLCASSPRTSIGSGEQFFGPGTRLTVL.